These T cell receptor beta chains were read from a single sample in a study of cytotoxic CD8 clonotypes in ibrutinib-treated CLL. Profiling relied on immunoSEQ multiplex PCR, and the TCRdb table lists in-frame clones only, not all of them. The data show roughly 47,000 clones, about half seen once. Material: PBMCs, obtained after 12 months of ibrutinib treatment. These receptors originate from a human donor with chronic lymphocytic leukemia. Each CDR3 is given with its conserved first and last residue. D genes are given only for firm matches. Some rows mark clone size as missing; the rest say once, few, many or name a class of expanded clone.

v_call: TRBV2; d_call: TRBD2; clone_size: NA; cdr3_length: 16; j_call: TRBJ2-7; cdr3_aa: CASVLPREGISYEQYF; cdr3_nt: TGTGCCAGCGTCCTCCCGAGGGAGGGAATTTCCTACGAGCAGTACTTC
v_call: TRBV10-2; d_call: TRBD1; clone_size: many; cdr3_length: 15; j_call: TRBJ1-5; cdr3_aa: CASSEDRRRNQPQHF; cdr3_nt: TGCGCCAGCAGCGAGGACAGGCGTCGCAATCAGCCCCAGCATTTT
v_call: TRBV10-3; d_call: TRBD1; clone_size: once; cdr3_length: 14; j_call: TRBJ1-2; cdr3_aa: CAISPRTGEDGYTF; cdr3_nt: TGTGCCATCAGTCCAAGGACAGGGGAGGATGGCTACACCTTC
v_call: TRBV9; d_call: TRBD1; clone_size: many; cdr3_length: 15; j_call: TRBJ2-2; cdr3_aa: CASSVEYRGSGELFF; cdr3_nt: TGTGCCAGCAGCGTAGAATACAGGGGAAGCGGGGAGCTGTTTTTT
v_call: TRBV29-1; d_call: NA; clone_size: NA; cdr3_length: 14; j_call: TRBJ2-7; cdr3_aa: CSDSTGTIIHEQYF; cdr3_nt: TGCAGCGATTCGACCGGGACAATCATCCACGAGCAGTACTTC
v_call: TRBV2; d_call: TRBD1; clone_size: NA; cdr3_length: 14; j_call: TRBJ1-2; cdr3_aa: CASSSDRANYGYTF; cdr3_nt: TGTGCCAGCAGTTCGGACAGGGCGAACTATGGCTACACCTTC
v_call: TRBV7-9; d_call: NA; clone_size: NA; cdr3_length: 14; j_call: TRBJ1-4; cdr3_aa: CASSLGTVDEKLFF; cdr3_nt: TGTGCCAGCAGCTTAGGGACAGTGGATGAAAAACTGTTTTTT
v_call: TRBV5-6; d_call: NA; clone_size: NA; cdr3_length: 14; j_call: TRBJ2-7; cdr3_aa: CASSRRGSSYEQYF; cdr3_nt: TGTGCCAGCAGCCGTCGGGGGAGCTCCTACGAGCAGTACTTC
v_call: TRBV28; d_call: TRBD1; clone_size: few; cdr3_length: 14; j_call: TRBJ2-7; cdr3_aa: CASTPGTGGEEQYF; cdr3_nt: TGTGCCAGCACCCCGGGGACAGGGGGGGAAGAGCAGTACTTC
v_call: TRBV7-7; d_call: TRBD1; clone_size: NA; cdr3_length: 15; j_call: TRBJ2-5; cdr3_aa: CASSFGTGYQETQYF; cdr3_nt: TGTGCTAGCAGCTTCGGGACAGGGTACCAAGAGACCCAGTACTTC
v_call: TRBV19; d_call: TRBD1; clone_size: NA; cdr3_length: 14; j_call: TRBJ1-1; cdr3_aa: CASSPGQGNTEAFF; cdr3_nt: TGTGCCAGTAGCCCTGGACAGGGAAACACTGAAGCTTTCTTT
v_call: TRBV6-1; d_call: NA; clone_size: NA; cdr3_length: 14; j_call: TRBJ1-2; cdr3_aa: CAGTRDTPNYGYTF; cdr3_nt: TGTGCCGGAACCCGGGACACCCCTAACTATGGCTACACCTTC
v_call: TRBV27; d_call: NA; clone_size: NA; cdr3_length: 12; j_call: TRBJ1-5; cdr3_aa: CASSLLGQPQHF; cdr3_nt: TGTGCCAGCAGTTTATTAGGTCAGCCCCAGCATTTT
v_call: TRBV7-6; d_call: TRBD2; clone_size: NA; cdr3_length: 15; j_call: TRBJ2-7; cdr3_aa: CASSSGLAGGYEQYF; cdr3_nt: TGTGCCAGCAGCTCCGGACTAGCGGGTGGATACGAGCAGTACTTC
v_call: TRBV28; d_call: NA; clone_size: NA; cdr3_length: 14; j_call: TRBJ1-1; cdr3_aa: CASSWLTGNTEAFF; cdr3_nt: TGTGCCAGCAGTTGGCTGACAGGGAACACTGAAGCTTTCTTT
v_call: TRBV5-4; d_call: NA; clone_size: NA; cdr3_length: 16; j_call: TRBJ1-4; cdr3_aa: CASSRGTAGINEKLFF; cdr3_nt: TGTGCCAGCAGTCGGGGGACCGCCGGGATTAATGAAAAACTGTTTTTT
v_call: TRBV29-1; d_call: NA; clone_size: NA; cdr3_length: 11; j_call: TRBJ2-7; cdr3_aa: CSVGGGYEQYF; cdr3_nt: TGCAGCGTTGGAGGAGGGTACGAGCAGTACTTC
v_call: TRBV9; d_call: TRBD1; clone_size: large; cdr3_length: 14; j_call: TRBJ2-5; cdr3_aa: CASSTDRGGETQYF; cdr3_nt: TGTGCCAGCAGCACGGACAGGGGGGGAGAGACCCAGTACTTC
v_call: TRBV19; d_call: NA; clone_size: NA; cdr3_length: 14; j_call: TRBJ2-7; cdr3_aa: CASSGADRNYEQYF; cdr3_nt: TGTGCCAGCAGTGGTGCGGACAGAAACTACGAGCAGTACTTC
v_call: TRBV19; d_call: NA; clone_size: NA; cdr3_length: 15; j_call: TRBJ2-3; cdr3_aa: CASSIGFLGTDTQYF; cdr3_nt: TGTGCCAGTAGTATTGGGTTCCTCGGTACAGATACGCAGTATTTT
v_call: TRBV6-6; d_call: NA; clone_size: NA; cdr3_length: 15; j_call: TRBJ1-6; cdr3_aa: CASKVTSSYNSPLHF; cdr3_nt: TGTGCCAGCAAAGTTACCAGCTCCTATAATTCACCCCTCCACTTT
v_call: TRBV18; d_call: TRBD1; clone_size: NA; cdr3_length: 15; j_call: TRBJ1-1; cdr3_aa: CASSLRDSMNTEAFF; cdr3_nt: TGTGCCAGCTCACTCCGGGACAGCATGAACACTGAAGCTTTCTTT
v_call: TRBV10-3; d_call: TRBD1; clone_size: NA; cdr3_length: 14; j_call: TRBJ1-1; cdr3_aa: CAISEGQGNTEAFF; cdr3_nt: TGTGCCATCAGTGAGGGACAGGGAAACACTGAAGCTTTCTTT
v_call: TRBV9; d_call: TRBD1; clone_size: NA; cdr3_length: 15; j_call: TRBJ2-1; cdr3_aa: CASREPGQGGNEQFF; cdr3_nt: TGTGCCAGCAGAGAACCGGGACAGGGAGGCAATGAGCAGTTCTTC
v_call: TRBV7-3; d_call: TRBD1; clone_size: NA; cdr3_length: 14; j_call: TRBJ2-4; cdr3_aa: CASSSPDRSYIQYF; cdr3_nt: TGTGCCAGCAGCTCGCCGGACAGGTCGTACATTCAGTACTTC
v_call: TRBV7-2; d_call: TRBD2; clone_size: NA; cdr3_length: 16; j_call: TRBJ2-7; cdr3_aa: CASSSGTSGNYYEQYF; cdr3_nt: TGTGCCAGCAGCTCCGGGACTAGCGGGAATTACTACGAGCAGTACTTC
v_call: TRBV4-2; d_call: NA; clone_size: few; cdr3_length: 15; j_call: TRBJ1-3; cdr3_aa: CASSQDTNSGNTIYF; cdr3_nt: TGTGCCAGCAGCCAAGATACGAACTCTGGAAACACCATATATTTT
v_call: TRBV30; d_call: NA; clone_size: few; cdr3_length: 14; j_call: TRBJ1-3; cdr3_aa: CAWSTIGGGNTIYF; cdr3_nt: TGTGCCTGGAGTACGATTGGTGGTGGAAACACCATATATTTT
v_call: TRBV30; d_call: TRBD1; clone_size: NA; cdr3_length: 15; j_call: TRBJ1-5; cdr3_aa: CAWSFGQGSNQPQHF; cdr3_nt: TGTGCCTGGAGTTTCGGACAGGGCAGCAATCAGCCCCAGCATTTT
v_call: TRBV14; d_call: NA; clone_size: NA; cdr3_length: 15; j_call: TRBJ2-7; cdr3_aa: CASSPGPGLNYEQYF; cdr3_nt: TGTGCCAGCAGCCCAGGGCCGGGACTTAACTACGAGCAGTACTTC
v_call: TRBV2; d_call: NA; clone_size: NA; cdr3_length: 14; j_call: TRBJ2-7; cdr3_aa: CASGSGRTSYEQYF; cdr3_nt: TGTGCCAGTGGGTCTGGGCGGACCTCCTACGAGCAGTACTTC
v_call: TRBV29-1; d_call: NA; clone_size: few; cdr3_length: 12; j_call: TRBJ1-1; cdr3_aa: CSVSDGNTEAFF; cdr3_nt: TGCAGCGTTTCAGACGGGAACACTGAAGCTTTCTTT
v_call: TRBV5-6; d_call: NA; clone_size: few; cdr3_length: 14; j_call: TRBJ1-5; cdr3_aa: CASSFRGTGQPQHF; cdr3_nt: TGTGCCAGCAGCTTCCGGGGGACCGGTCAGCCCCAGCATTTT
v_call: TRBV7-1; d_call: TRBD1; clone_size: few; cdr3_length: 14; j_call: TRBJ2-1; cdr3_aa: CASTDRGSYNEQFF; cdr3_nt: TGTGCCAGCACCGACAGGGGCTCCTACAATGAGCAGTTCTTC
v_call: TRBV5-8; d_call: TRBD2; clone_size: many; cdr3_length: 15; j_call: TRBJ2-7; cdr3_aa: CASSLTGLAGGEQYF; cdr3_nt: TGTGCCAGCAGCTTAACTGGACTAGCGGGAGGCGAGCAGTACTTC
v_call: TRBV2; d_call: NA; clone_size: few; cdr3_length: 14; j_call: TRBJ1-3; cdr3_aa: CASSGHGVVFPIYF; cdr3_nt: TGTGCCAGCAGTGGACACGGAGTGGTATTCCCCATATATTTT
v_call: TRBV28; d_call: NA; clone_size: NA; cdr3_length: 12; j_call: TRBJ1-5; cdr3_aa: CASSQINQPQHF; cdr3_nt: TGTGCCAGCAGTCAGATAAATCAGCCCCAGCATTTT
v_call: TRBV30; d_call: TRBD2; clone_size: few; cdr3_length: 15; j_call: TRBJ2-1; cdr3_aa: CAWIGGSGDYNEQFF; cdr3_nt: TGTGCCTGGATAGGGGGTAGCGGGGACTACAATGAGCAGTTCTTC
v_call: TRBV7-8; d_call: NA; clone_size: NA; cdr3_length: 14; j_call: TRBJ2-7; cdr3_aa: CASSPAPGLYEQYF; cdr3_nt: TGTGCCAGCAGCCCCGCTCCAGGGCTCTACGAGCAGTACTTC
v_call: TRBV5-5; d_call: TRBD1; clone_size: NA; cdr3_length: 15; j_call: TRBJ1-2; cdr3_aa: CASSLAHYRGYGYTF; cdr3_nt: TGTGCCAGCAGCTTGGCCCACTACAGGGGCTATGGCTACACCTTC
v_call: TRBV4-2; d_call: TRBD1; clone_size: many; cdr3_length: 15; j_call: TRBJ1-2; cdr3_aa: CASSQVPGQGAFYTF; cdr3_nt: TGTGCCAGCAGCCAAGTTCCCGGACAGGGGGCTTTCTACACCTTC
v_call: TRBV18; d_call: TRBD1; clone_size: NA; cdr3_length: 22; j_call: TRBJ1-1; cdr3_aa: CASSPLLSLAGTGILGYTEAFF; cdr3_nt: TGTGCCAGCTCACCATTACTAAGTCTGGCCGGGACAGGAATCCTTGGGTACACTGAAGCTTTCTTT
v_call: TRBV30; d_call: NA; clone_size: NA; cdr3_length: 11; j_call: TRBJ2-3; cdr3_aa: CAWGVQDTQYF; cdr3_nt: TGTGCCTGGGGCGTGCAAGATACGCAGTATTTT
v_call: TRBV28; d_call: NA; clone_size: NA; cdr3_length: 15; j_call: TRBJ2-2; cdr3_aa: CASSAFEGRPGELFF; cdr3_nt: TGTGCCAGCAGTGCATTCGAGGGTCGGCCCGGGGAGCTGTTTTTT
v_call: TRBV2; d_call: NA; clone_size: NA; cdr3_length: 15; j_call: TRBJ1-4; cdr3_aa: CASSVGGLLREKLFF; cdr3_nt: TGTGCCAGCAGTGTGGGGGGTCTCCTGAGGGAAAAACTGTTTTTT
v_call: TRBV15; d_call: TRBD2; clone_size: NA; cdr3_length: 15; j_call: TRBJ2-1; cdr3_aa: CATSGGLAGHNEQFF; cdr3_nt: TGTGCCACCAGCGGGGGACTAGCGGGACACAATGAGCAGTTCTTC
v_call: TRBV14; d_call: NA; clone_size: NA; cdr3_length: 15; j_call: TRBJ2-5; cdr3_aa: CASSPHTLLGETQYF; cdr3_nt: TGTGCCAGCAGCCCCCACACTCTCCTCGGGGAGACCCAGTACTTC
v_call: TRBV7-9; d_call: TRBD2; clone_size: NA; cdr3_length: 14; j_call: TRBJ2-3; cdr3_aa: CASSLAQLAGGQYF; cdr3_nt: TGTGCCAGCAGCTTAGCGCAGCTAGCGGGAGGGCAGTATTTT
v_call: TRBV7-2; d_call: TRBD2; clone_size: NA; cdr3_length: 15; j_call: TRBJ2-5; cdr3_aa: CASSLALAGEETQYF; cdr3_nt: TGTGCCAGCAGCTTAGCCCTAGCGGGAGAAGAGACCCAGTACTTC
v_call: TRBV6-6; d_call: TRBD1; clone_size: NA; cdr3_length: 14; j_call: TRBJ1-1; cdr3_aa: CASLQHRGITEAFF; cdr3_nt: TGTGCCAGCCTCCAACACAGGGGAATCACTGAAGCTTTCTTT
v_call: TRBV7-2; d_call: NA; clone_size: NA; cdr3_length: 12; j_call: TRBJ2-5; cdr3_aa: CASSLGRETQYF; cdr3_nt: TGTGCCAGCAGCTTGGGGCGCGAGACCCAGTACTTC